This TCR beta chain derives from a study of cytomegalovirus exposure and HLA in healthy donors. Findings and limits, study-wide: Researchers counted around 180 TCR beta chains as cytomegalovirus-associated. The classifier was said to identify cytomegalovirus status with high specificity and sensitivity.

Worth noting for this clone: Antigen unknown.

The protocol was immunoSEQ multiplex PCR, while the TCRdb copy is restricted to in-frame clones and leaves out a portion. The sample yields over 65,000 clones, around 94% seen once. The ends were cut back, 5 bases at V and 7 bases at J, with 12 bases in the middle. The CDR3 is 13 residues long. Germline V gives CDR1 WNHNN, CDR2 SYGVQD (reference sequence). The J gene is TRBJ1-5, the V gene TRBV10-1, with a weak D call TRBD1 (6 bases). Source material: PBMCs. This TCR was sampled from a woman aged 18-29 years in good health and CMV-seropositive. The CDR3 region is CASSRDRTQPQHF. CDR3 DNA sequence: TGCGCCAGCAGTAGAGACAGGACCCAGCCCCAGCATTTT.